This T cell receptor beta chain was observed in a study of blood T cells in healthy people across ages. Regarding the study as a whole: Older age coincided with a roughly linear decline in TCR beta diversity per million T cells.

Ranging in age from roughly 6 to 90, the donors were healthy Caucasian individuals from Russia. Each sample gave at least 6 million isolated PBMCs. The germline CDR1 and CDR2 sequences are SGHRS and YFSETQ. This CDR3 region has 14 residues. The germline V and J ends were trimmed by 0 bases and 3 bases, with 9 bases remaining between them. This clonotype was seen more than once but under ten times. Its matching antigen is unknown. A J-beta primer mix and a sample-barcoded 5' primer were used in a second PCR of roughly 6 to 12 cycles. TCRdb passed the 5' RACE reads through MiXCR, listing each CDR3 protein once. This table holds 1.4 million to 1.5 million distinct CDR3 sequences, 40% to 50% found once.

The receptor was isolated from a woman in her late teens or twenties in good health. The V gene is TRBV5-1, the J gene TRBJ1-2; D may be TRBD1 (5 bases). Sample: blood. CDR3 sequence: CASSLEVGDYGYTF. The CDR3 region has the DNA TGCGCCAGCAGCTTGGAAGTAGGGGACTATGGCTACACCTTC.